This T cell receptor (beta chain) comes out of a study of T cells after yellow fever vaccination. Only a few counts were recorded for this clonotype. Each CDR3 protein gets one entry after TCRdb re-called the 5' RACE reads with MiXCR. This table has 280,000 or so distinct CDR3 sequences, under 9% appearing once. This clonotype was obtained from a man aged 18 to 29 who received the YFV17D yellow fever vaccine. Specimen: CD4+ T cells sorted from PBMCs, collected 5 days after the yellow fever booster vaccination.

The CDR3 coding sequence is TGTGCCAGCAGCTTTGGACAGAGCAATGAGCAGTTCTTC. Protein product: CASSFGQSNEQFF. This rearrangement joins TRBV7-3 to TRBJ2-1, with a weak D call TRBD1 (6 bases). The CDR3 length is 13 residues. Per germline, CDR1 SGHTA and CDR2 FQGTGA. V dropped 3 bases and J dropped 6 bases, with 9 bases sitting between them.